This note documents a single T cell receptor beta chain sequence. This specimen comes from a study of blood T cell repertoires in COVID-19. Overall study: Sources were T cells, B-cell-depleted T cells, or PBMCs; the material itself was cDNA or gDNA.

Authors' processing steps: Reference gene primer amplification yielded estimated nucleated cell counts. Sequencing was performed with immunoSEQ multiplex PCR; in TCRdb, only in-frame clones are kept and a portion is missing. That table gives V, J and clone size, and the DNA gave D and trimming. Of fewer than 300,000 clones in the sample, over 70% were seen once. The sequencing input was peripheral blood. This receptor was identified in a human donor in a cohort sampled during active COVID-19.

CDR3 in DNA: TGTGCCAGCAGAAAAGACAGGGCGCTGATCTATGGCTACACCTTC. Amino acids: CASRKDRALIYGYTF. The J gene is TRBJ1-2, the V gene TRBV6-5; 7 nucleotides match TRBD1. Per germline, CDR1 MNHEY and CDR2 SVGAGI. J was trimmed by 4 bases and V by 6 bases; bases with no gene match: 11. CDR3 length: 15 amino acids.